Listed below are T cell receptor beta chains from one sample, sequenced in a study of response to subunit inactivated influenza vaccine. Each CDR3 protein is one row after TCRdb ran MiXCR on the RT-PCR reads. The table has approximately 530,000 distinct CDR3 sequences, over 10% seen once. This material consisted of PBMCs from blood, taken about 40 days after vaccination. These TCRs come from a man aged 45-65 years who received an inactivated influenza vaccine. The CDR3 runs from the conserved cysteine through the conserved F or W. The D gene is left open where the match is weak. Some rows have no size entry. The others give once, few or many, or a class for an expanded clone.

v_call: TRBV28; j_call: TRBJ2-6; d_call: NA; clone_size: few; cdr3_nt: TGTGCCAGCAGTTGGAGGGGTTCTGGGGCCAACGTCCTGACTTTC; cdr3_aa: CASSWRGSGANVLTF
v_call: TRBV12-3/TRBV12-4; j_call: TRBJ1-2; d_call: NA; clone_size: few; cdr3_nt: TGTGCCAGCAGTGCCAGGGAGGGATTATATGGCTACACCTTC; cdr3_aa: CASSAREGLYGYTF
v_call: TRBV5-6; j_call: TRBJ2-3; d_call: NA; clone_size: NA; cdr3_nt: TGTGCCAGCAGCCCCCGCGGGTCCGCAGATACGCAGTATTTT; cdr3_aa: CASSPRGSADTQYF
v_call: TRBV7-7; j_call: TRBJ2-1; d_call: NA; clone_size: NA; cdr3_nt: TGTGCTAGCAGCAAGGACTGGGGATCCCACAATGAGCAGTTCTTC; cdr3_aa: CASSKDWGSHNEQFF
v_call: TRBV12-3/TRBV12-4; j_call: TRBJ2-1; d_call: NA; clone_size: NA; cdr3_nt: TGTGCCAGCAGTTCCGGAACGGTTGAGCAGTTCTTC; cdr3_aa: CASSSGTVEQFF
v_call: TRBV20-1; j_call: TRBJ2-1; d_call: NA; clone_size: NA; cdr3_nt: TGCAGTGCGCGGAGGGCCAATGAGCAGTTCTTC; cdr3_aa: CSARRANEQFF
v_call: TRBV28; j_call: TRBJ2-3; d_call: TRBD1; clone_size: NA; cdr3_nt: TGTGCCAGCAGTCAGTCCGGGACAGGGCAGTATTTT; cdr3_aa: CASSQSGTGQYF
v_call: TRBV15; j_call: TRBJ2-1; d_call: NA; clone_size: few; cdr3_nt: TGTGCCACCAGCCAAAAAACTATCAATGAGCAGTTCTTC; cdr3_aa: CATSQKTINEQFF
v_call: TRBV12-3/TRBV12-4; j_call: TRBJ1-5; d_call: TRBD1; clone_size: few; cdr3_nt: TGTGCCAGCAGTCCCCTGGGACAGAACAATCAGCCCCAGCATTTT; cdr3_aa: CASSPLGQNNQPQHF
v_call: TRBV6-1; j_call: TRBJ2-7; d_call: NA; clone_size: many; cdr3_nt: TGTGCCAGCAGTGTAGGGGGGTCCCTGTACGAGCAGTACTTC; cdr3_aa: CASSVGGSLYEQYF
v_call: TRBV29-1; j_call: TRBJ1-1; d_call: NA; clone_size: NA; cdr3_nt: TGCAGCGTTGCTTTCTCTCCTAGGACGGGCACTGAAGCTTTCTTT; cdr3_aa: CSVAFSPRTGTEAFF
v_call: TRBV10-3; j_call: TRBJ2-1; d_call: NA; clone_size: few; cdr3_nt: TGTGCCATCAGTGAGTCCGCCCAGAGCTCCTACAATGAGCAGTTCTTC; cdr3_aa: CAISESAQSSYNEQFF
v_call: TRBV12-3/TRBV12-4; j_call: TRBJ2-3; d_call: NA; clone_size: few; cdr3_nt: TGTGCCAGCAGTTTAGGGGAGCCCTCCACAGATACGCAGTATTTT; cdr3_aa: CASSLGEPSTDTQYF
v_call: TRBV6-1; j_call: TRBJ2-6; d_call: TRBD1; clone_size: few; cdr3_nt: TGTGCCAGCAGGCTCGAGACAGGGGGCACCGGGGCCAACGTCCTGACTTTC; cdr3_aa: CASRLETGGTGANVLTF
v_call: TRBV18; j_call: TRBJ1-6; d_call: NA; clone_size: NA; cdr3_nt: TGTGCCAGCTCACAATCGACAGGCCAACTCTCCTATAATTCACCCCTCCACTTT; cdr3_aa: CASSQSTGQLSYNSPLHF
v_call: TRBV27; j_call: TRBJ2-1; d_call: TRBD2; clone_size: NA; cdr3_nt: TGTGCCAGCAGGAGAACTAGCGGGGGGTACAATGAGCAGTTCTTC; cdr3_aa: CASRRTSGGYNEQFF
v_call: TRBV24-1; j_call: TRBJ2-5; d_call: TRBD1; clone_size: few; cdr3_nt: TGTGCCACCAGTGACCGTATCGGGACAGCACAAGAGACCCAGTACTTC; cdr3_aa: CATSDRIGTAQETQYF
v_call: TRBV3-1; j_call: TRBJ1-5; d_call: NA; clone_size: NA; cdr3_nt: TGTGCCAGCGCCCCAGGGACACGCAATCAGCCCCAGCATTTT; cdr3_aa: CASAPGTRNQPQHF